The 24 T cell receptor beta chains presented below share a single source sample, sequenced in a study of identical twins. One entry per CDR3 protein, called by TCRdb with MiXCR from the 5' RACE reads. The profile shows just over 450,000 distinct CDR3 sequences, approximately 15% of them singletons. These sequences were also reported in another study, on yellow fever vaccine responses in identical twins.

What was sequenced was CD4+ T cells sorted from blood. These receptors all stem from a woman aged 18-29 years in good health.

This sequence joins TRBV5-5 and TRBJ2-7; perhaps TRBD2 as D (6 bases). The CDR3 sequence is 14 residues long. Trimming cost V 0 bases and J 6 bases, with 13 bases left between them. Per germline, CDR1 SGHKS and CDR2 YYEKEE (reference sequence). The CDR3 loop is CASSLGADGGEQYF. The CDR3 nucleotides are TGTGCCAGCAGCTTGGGAGCCGACGGGGGCGAGCAGTACTTC.

This clonotype was seen a few times. The rearrangement uses TRBV6-1 and TRBJ2-1; TRBD1 agrees at 10 bases. Germline values: CDR1 MNHNS, CDR2 SASEGT. V gave up 5 bases and J gave up 8 bases; unmatched junction bases: 12. The CDR3 contains 16 residues. Here the CDR3 DNA reads TGTGCCAGCAGTAGGAGAGGGTCCGGGACAGGGGATGAGCAGTTCTTC. Its translation: CASSRRGSGTGDEQFF.

This clonotype was detected a few times. The chain carries TRBV6-1 and TRBJ2-1; TRBD1 agrees at 8 bases. V shed 7 bases and J 3 bases; nucleotides not matched to a gene: 11. CDR1 is MNHNS, CDR2 SASEGT, per germline. The length of the CDR3 is 16 residues. The CDR3 nucleotides read TGTGCCAGCAAAGGTCATTGGACAGGGAGCTACAATGAGCAGTTCTTC. This translates into CASKGHWTGSYNEQFF.

This clonotype was observed a handful of times. The chain links TRBV3-1 to TRBJ1-2; the D gene is possibly TRBD1 (5 bases). CDR1 and CDR2 (germline): LGHDT, YNNKEL (reference sequence). The CDR3 is made up of 15 amino acids. V shed 0 bases and J shed 8 bases, with 16 bases lying between them. CDR3 coding DNA: TGTGCCAGCAGCCAAGAGTTATTGGCGGGGGAAGGCTACACCTTC. Residues: CASSQELLAGEGYTF.

Only a few counts were recorded for this clonotype. V and J are TRBV4-2 and TRBJ2-2; no clear D gene. Trimming pared 0 bases from V and 7 bases from J, leaving 6 bases between. CDR1 is LGHNA and CDR2 is YNFKEQ in the germline V gene. The length of the CDR3 is 13 residues. The DNA for the CDR3 is TGTGCCAGCAGCCAAGATACGAACGGGGAGCTGTTTTTT. Amino acids: CASSQDTNGELFF.

The chain recombines TRBV24-1 with TRBJ2-5, with D perhaps matching TRBD1 or TRBD2 (5 bases each). CDR1 and CDR2 from the germline V gene are KGHDR and SFDVKD. CDR3 size: 13 residues. The V end was cut by 4 bases, the J end by 7 bases, with 12 bases between. CDR3 in DNA: TGTGCCACCAGTGAGCCGGGACGATCGACCCAGTACTTC. Translating gives CATSEPGRSTQYF.

The rearrangement uses TRBV7-2 and TRBJ2-1; D uncertain. CDR1 SGHTA and CDR2 FQGNSA come from the germline V gene. Trimming took 5 bases from V and 4 from J, leaving 12 bases between them. The CDR3 is 14 amino acids. CDR3 in DNA: TGTGCCAGCAGCCTGTACCGGGTGTACAATGAGCAGTTCTTC. This codes for CASSLYRVYNEQFF. The full variable domain, rest sourced from reference TRBV7-2 and TRBJ2-1, is GAGVSQSPSNKVTEKGKDVELRCDPISGHTALYWYRQSLGQGLEFLIYFQGNSAPDKSGLPSDRFSAERTGGSVSTLTIQRTQQEDSAVYLCASSLYRVYNEQFFGPGTRLTVL.

J is TRBJ1-1 and V is TRBV3-1; possibly TRBD1 for D (5 bases). Deletions cut 6 bases from V and 2 bases from J, with 10 bases between. This CDR3 has 13 residues. Germline loops: CDR1 LGHDT, CDR2 YNNKEL (reference sequence). CDR3 amino acids: CASRGTDNTEAFF. The CDR3 DNA reads TGTGCCAGCAGGGGGACGGATAACACTGAAGCTTTCTTT.

This clonotype has ten or more counts. The chain couples TRBV5-1 to TRBJ1-4, with 9 bases lining up with TRBD1. The germline gives CDR1 SGHRS, CDR2 YFSETQ. V dropped 2 bases and J dropped 8; count of bases not matched to a gene: 7. This CDR3 comprises 15 residues. CDR3: CASSFGTGLREKLFF. The CDR3 DNA reads TGCGCCAGCAGCTTCGGGACAGGGCTAAGGGAAAAACTGTTTTTT.

This clonotype occurred a few times. This chain links TRBV6-1 with TRBJ1-5; 10 bases map to TRBD1. The V and J ends lost 6 bases and 7 bases, in that order; junction bases with no gene match: 6. CDR1 is MNHNS, CDR2 SASEGT, per germline. This CDR3 region has 14 residues. The CDR3 nucleotides are TGTGCCAGCAGGGTAGGACAGGGGGGACAGCCCCAGCATTTT. As protein: CASRVGQGGQPQHF.

This clonotype has a handful of counts. This rearrangement joins TRBV5-1 to TRBJ2-1; perhaps TRBD2 as D (6 bases). Trimming removed 0 bases at V and 4 bases at J, with 11 bases between. The V gene's germline CDR1 is SGHRS and CDR2 YFSETQ. The CDR3 is 15 residues long. The DNA for the CDR3 is TGCGCCAGCAGCTTGGGCGGGACTGAATACAATGAGCAGTTCTTC. Translation: CASSLGGTEYNEQFF. Filled out from reference TRBV5-1 and TRBJ2-1, the complete variable domain reads KAGVTQTPRYLIKTRGQQVTLSCSPISGHRSVSWYQQTPGQGLQFLFEYFSETQRNKGNFPGRFSGRQFSNSRSEMNVSTLELGDSALYLCASSLGGTEYNEQFFGPGTRLTVL.

This clonotype occurred a few times. The chain is built from TRBV20-1 and TRBJ2-1; 7 nucleotides agree with TRBD2. Germline values: CDR1 DFQATT, CDR2 SNEGSKA (reference sequence). The CDR3 covers 14 residues. Trimming at V came to 3 bases and at J to 7 bases, leaving 9 bases not matched to a gene. The CDR3 here is CSARWEGIRNEQFF. The CDR3 DNA reads TGCAGTGCTAGGTGGGAGGGCATTAGGAATGAGCAGTTCTTC.

This sequence joins TRBV11-2 and TRBJ2-2, with D uncertain. This CDR3 has 13 residues. V was trimmed by 5 bases and J by 6 bases, leaving 10 bases between them. Germline V lookup: CDR1 SGHAT, CDR2 FQNNGV. CDR3 loop: CASSVSLAGELFF. The CDR3 region has the DNA TGTGCCAGCAGCGTGTCTCTCGCCGGGGAGCTGTTTTTT.

The gene calls are TRBV20-1 and TRBJ2-7; D call uncertain. The CDR3 has 13 residues. V lost 0 bases and J 4 bases, leaving 10 bases between the germline ends. Germline values: CDR1 DFQATT, CDR2 SNEGSKA (reference sequence). CDR3 coding DNA: TGCAGTGCTAGAGACGGACCAGATTACGAGCAGTACTTC. This gives the protein CSARDGPDYEQYF.

There are a few counts of this clonotype. The V and J genes are TRBV21-1 and TRBJ2-7; the DNA was not compared with TRBD2, the D call given in the table. TRBV21-1 is a pseudogene. The CDR3 loop spans 17 amino acids. DNA of the CDR3: TGTGCCAGCAGCAAAGATTGGGTAGGGGACTATAACTACGAGCAGTACTTC. Amino acids: CASSKDWVGDYNYEQYF.

The chain links TRBV5-1 to TRBJ2-7, with D possibly being TRBD2 (7 bases). Deletions cut 0 bases from V and 1 base from J, with 17 bases between. CDR1 is SGHRS, CDR2 YFSETQ, per germline. The CDR3 runs 17 residues. CDR3 sequence reads: CASSLGLGGPMSYEQYF. The CDR3 DNA reads as TGCGCCAGCAGCTTGGGACTGGGGGGGCCGATGTCCTACGAGCAGTACTTC. Filled out from reference TRBV5-1 and TRBJ2-7, the complete variable domain reads KAGVTQTPRYLIKTRGQQVTLSCSPISGHRSVSWYQQTPGQGLQFLFEYFSETQRNKGNFPGRFSGRQFSNSRSEMNVSTLELGDSALYLCASSLGLGGPMSYEQYFGPGTRLTVT.

Many counts were recorded for this clonotype. The chain is built from TRBV12-3 or TRBV12-4 and TRBJ2-5; no definite D call. Between the trimmed V and J ends, which lost 4 bases and 1 base, there was a span of 7 bases. The CDR3 covers 13 residues. In DNA form, the CDR3 reads TGTGCCAGCAGTTACAGTATCCAAGAGACCCAGTACTTC. It specifies CASSYSIQETQYF.

This chain uses TRBV20-1 with TRBJ1-5; the D is unclear. The CDR3 is made up of 13 amino acids. The germline V and J ends were trimmed by 5 bases and 3 bases, with 11 bases remaining between them. The V gene's germline CDR1 is DFQATT and CDR2 SNEGSKA (reference sequence). The CDR3 protein is CSAEEFNNQPQHF. In nucleotides, the CDR3 is TGCAGTGCTGAGGAATTTAACAATCAGCCCCAGCATTTT.

On this clonotype: One junction end does not reproduce the germline sequence, and a read error may be involved. The chain joins TRBV27 to TRBJ2-1, with D possibly being TRBD2 (6 bases). This CDR3 contains 15 residues. Looked up from germline, CDR1 is MNHEY and CDR2 is SMNVEV (reference sequence). The CDR3 loop reads CTSSPPGTPWNEQFF. CDR3 bases: TGCACCAGCAGTCCACCGGGGACTCCTTGGAATGAGCAGTTCTTC.

V usage is TRBV4-2 and J usage is TRBJ2-1; perhaps TRBD2 as D (6 bases). V shed 6 bases and J shed 5 bases, with 20 bases lying between them. The CDR3 is 16 residues long. Germline-derived CDR1 and CDR2 are LGHNA and YNFKEQ. The CDR3 loop is CASRNKGRGNDNEQFF. The CDR3 nucleotides are TGTGCCAGCAGAAATAAGGGGCGGGGAAACGACAATGAGCAGTTCTTC.

This clonotype was seen a handful of times. The chain recombines TRBV5-1 with TRBJ2-3; D uncertain. CDR1 is SGHRS and CDR2 is YFSETQ in the germline V gene. V was pared by 1 base and J by 0 bases, with 9 bases between. CDR3 length equals 15 residues. The CDR3 DNA is TGCGCCAGCAGCTTGTTGTGGGGTAGCACAGATACGCAGTATTTT. This encodes CASSLLWGSTDTQYF.

The sample holds many counts of this clonotype. The chain uses TRBV5-1 and TRBJ2-7, with 10 positions matching TRBD2. Trimming removed 0 bases from V and 5 bases from J; junction bases left unmatched: 5. This CDR3 is built from 15 residues. From germline, CDR1 is SGHRS and CDR2 YFSETQ. DNA of the CDR3: TGCGCCAGCAGCTTGGCTAGCGGGAGAGTCGACGAGCAGTACTTC. This codes for CASSLASGRVDEQYF.

This clonotype was counted a few times. The chain links TRBV28 to TRBJ2-1; D may correspond to TRBD1 or TRBD2 (5 bases each). Trimming removed 8 bases from V and 4 bases from J, with 15 bases in between. The CDR3 has 14 amino acids. Germline CDR1 MDHEN, CDR2 SYDVKM. The CDR3 region is CASHPGRSYNEQFF. The CDR3 coding sequence is TGTGCCAGCCATCCGGGACGGTCTTACAATGAGCAGTTCTTC.

This clonotype has just a few counts. The rearrangement joins TRBV7-8 to TRBJ2-3; TRBD1 matches at 9 bases. The CDR3 contains 17 residues. The V gene end was trimmed by 1 base and the J gene end by 3 bases; junction bases not matched to a gene: 8. Per germline, CDR1 SGHVS and CDR2 FQNEAQ. The CDR3 region has the DNA TGTGCCAGCAGCTTAGTGTACAGGGACAGGGCAACAGATACGCAGTATTTT. Its translation: CASSLVYRDRATDTQYF.